One sample yielded the 22 T cell receptor beta chains listed below, sequenced in a study of shared clonotypes between healthy human individuals. Generated by immunoSEQ multiplex PCR, the TCRdb table keeps only in-frame clones and is missing some. The sample includes roughly 2 million clones, roughly 94% of them seen just once. Sequencing was carried out using naive CD4+ T cells sorted from blood. Subset meaning: CD45RA+ positively selected. The source is a man younger than 35 in good health.

This clone was detected once. The rearrangement joins TRBV27 to TRBJ1-6; tentative D call: TRBD1 (6 bases). The CDR3 spans 14 residues. The germline CDR1 and CDR2 sequences are MNHEY and SMNVEV (reference sequence). Trimming cost V 5 bases and J 9 bases, with 14 bases left between them. The chain's CDR3 is CASSRPGTFSPLHF. The CDR3 nucleotides are TGTGCCAGCAGTCGTCCCGGGACATTTTCACCCCTCCACTTT.

CDR3 protein: CASSLLLSTDTQYF. CDR3 nucleotides: TGTGCCAGCAGCTTACTATTGAGCACAGATACGCAGTATTTT. The chain joins TRBV7-2 to TRBJ2-3; D remains unclear. There are 14 residues in the CDR3. Trimming cost V 2 bases and J 0 bases, with 6 bases left between them. Germline CDR1 SGHTA, CDR2 FQGNSA.

Comment on this clone: This same CDR3 is encoded by further DNA sequences in the sample. The chain links TRBV30 to TRBJ1-2; no definite D call. V was shortened by 0 bases and J by 8 bases, with 7 bases between the two germline ends. The CDR3 totals 11 residues. Germline CDR1 is GTSNPN and CDR2 is SVGIG (reference sequence). For the CDR3, the DNA is TGTGCCTGGAGTGTAATGGGCGGCTACACCTTC. Encoded protein: CAWSVMGGYTF.

This clone showed up just a few times. The chain couples TRBV28 to TRBJ1-5; TRBD1 agrees at 8 bases. Germline V gives CDR1 MDHEN, CDR2 SYDVKM. J was trimmed by 6 bases and V by 6 bases; bases with no gene match: 10. The CDR3 consists of 15 residues. CDR3 amino acids: CASRAGQGLSQPQHF. The DNA for the CDR3 is TGTGCCAGCAGGGCTGGACAGGGCCTTAGTCAGCCCCAGCATTTT.

The chain joins TRBV12-5 to TRBJ2-1, with a possible D match to TRBD1 (5 bases). This CDR3 is built from 13 residues. Deletions cut 6 bases from V and 9 bases from J, with 15 bases between. CDR1 LGHNT and CDR2 FRNRAP come from the germline V gene. CDR3 amino acids: CASGSTVALEQFF. CDR3 nucleotides: TGTGCTAGTGGCTCGACAGTGGCGCTTGAGCAGTTCTTC.

Notes on this clone: Other DNA sequences of this sample code for an identical CDR3. This chain links TRBV19 with TRBJ2-7; no definite D call. The CDR3 consists of 13 residues. CDR1 and CDR2 from the germline V gene are LNHDA and SQIVND (reference sequence). The V end was cut by 6 bases, the J end by 0 bases, with 9 bases between. CDR3 DNA sequence: TGTGCCAGTAGCATTGGACGCTCCTACGAGCAGTACTTC. It encodes CASSIGRSYEQYF. Using reference TRBV19 and TRBJ2-7 for the parts outside the CDR3, the full variable domain is DGGITQSPKYLFRKEGQNVTLSCEQNLNHDAMYWYRQDPGQGLRLIYYSQIVNDFQKGDIAEGYSVSREKKESFPLTVTSAQKNPTAFYLCASSIGRSYEQYFGPGTRLTVT.

The CDR3 bases are TGTGCCAGCAGCCAGCTTGCGGGGGGCCGTGGGGCTGAGCAGTTCTTC. This encodes CASSQLAGGRGAEQFF. The V and J genes are TRBV7-9 and TRBJ2-1; 8 bases line up with TRBD2. Germline trimming cut 5 bases from V and 9 bases from J; bases unmatched to any gene: 15. Germline V gene lookup returns CDR1 SEHNR and CDR2 FQNEAQ (reference sequence). CDR3 length: 16 residues.

The rearrangement joins TRBV5-1 to TRBJ1-5; 7 bases align to TRBD1. The ends lost 4 bases at V and 5 bases at J; junction bases unmatched: 15. The CDR3 runs 17 residues. Looked up from germline, CDR1 is SGHRS and CDR2 is YFSETQ. The CDR3 DNA reads TGCGCCAGCAGCGGAAAGACAGGGTCGGAGGTGGATCAGCCCCAGCATTTT. Amino acids: CASSGKTGSEVDQPQHF.

This clone was seen a single time. This chain connects TRBV10-3 to TRBJ2-1, with 15 bases identical to TRBD2. The CDR3 spans 12 residues. The germline V gene has CDR1 ENHRY and CDR2 SYGVKD. J was trimmed by 10 bases and V by 11 bases; bases with no gene match: 3. The CDR3 region is CASGLAGGEQFF. The CDR3 DNA follows: TGTGCCTCGGGACTAGCGGGAGGAGAGCAGTTCTTC.

A remark on this clone: Other DNA variants within this sample encode the same CDR3. V and J are TRBV28 and TRBJ2-5, with D possibly TRBD1 on 5 matching bases. Trimming took off 7 bases at V and 1 base at J, with 7 bases between the two ends. CDR3 size: 12 residues. Germline V gene lookup returns CDR1 MDHEN and CDR2 SYDVKM. The DNA of the CDR3 is TGTGCCAGCACTACAGGCCAAGAGACCCAGTACTTC. Amino acids: CASTTGQETQYF. Full variable domain (missing parts from reference TRBV28 and TRBJ2-5): DVKVTQSSRYLVKRTGEKVFLECVQDMDHENMFWYRQDPGLGLRLIYFSYDVKMKEKGDIPEGYSVSREKKERFSLILESASTNQTSMYLCASTTGQETQYFGPGTRLLVL.

The rearrangement joins TRBV28 to TRBJ2-7; 10 bases match TRBD1. The CDR3 has 15 residues. Germline CDR1 reads MDHEN; CDR2 reads SYDVKM. V shed 4 bases and J 4 bases; nucleotides not matched to a gene: 7. The CDR3 protein is CASSSRQGAVYEQYF. In DNA, the CDR3 is TGTGCCAGCAGTTCCCGACAGGGGGCGGTTTACGAGCAGTACTTC.

V and J are TRBV5-1 and TRBJ2-3; D remains ambiguous. V dropped 4 bases and J dropped 0 bases, with 12 bases sitting between them. CDR1 is SGHRS, CDR2 YFSETQ, per germline. The CDR3 totals 15 residues. DNA for the CDR3: TGCGCCAGCAGCCCAGGCCCGGTGAGCACAGATACGCAGTATTTT. Translated: CASSPGPVSTDTQYF.

The chain is built from TRBV28 and TRBJ2-3; D gene unclear. The CDR3 is made up of 12 amino acids. Trimming removed 4 bases from V and 5 bases from J, with 7 bases in between. Germline CDR1 MDHEN, CDR2 SYDVKM. For the CDR3, the DNA is TGTGCCAGCAGTTGGGGTAGAGATACGCAGTATTTT. This translates into CASSWGRDTQYF.

The rearrangement joins TRBV30 to TRBJ2-7; TRBD2 agrees at 11 bases. The CDR3 has 13 residues. Per the germline V gene, CDR1 is GTSNPN and CDR2 is SVGIG (reference sequence). Germline trimming cut 4 bases from V and 7 bases from J; bases unmatched to any gene: 6. The CDR3: CAWMTLAGVEQYF. The CDR3 DNA sequence: TGTGCCTGGATGACACTAGCGGGAGTTGAGCAGTACTTC.

The gene calls are TRBV2 and TRBJ1-4; possibly TRBD1 for D (5 bases). The V end lost 7 bases, the J end lost 8 bases, and 20 bases lay between the germline ends. The CDR3 runs to 15 residues. Per germline, CDR1 SNHLY and CDR2 FYNNEI. The CDR3 nucleotides are TGTGCCAGCACTCTCACCGGGGGAAAGCTAGAAAAACTGTTTTTT. Its translation is CASTLTGGKLEKLFF.

This clone was observed a single time. V and J are TRBV18 and TRBJ2-7; 7 bases align to TRBD1. The CDR3 is 15 amino acids. Losses at the gene ends were 6 bases for V and 0 bases for J; bases not matched to a gene: 8. CDR1 is KGHSH, CDR2 LQKENI, per germline. CDR3 sequence (DNA): TGTGCCAGCTCCCCATCCGGGACAGTCTCCTACGAGCAGTACTTC. Protein: CASSPSGTVSYEQYF. The full variable domain, rest sourced from reference TRBV18 and TRBJ2-7, is NAGVMQNPRHLVRRRGQEARLRCSPMKGHSHVYWYRQLPEEGLKFMVYLQKENIIDESGMPKERFSAEFPKEGPSILRIQQVVRGDSAAYFCASSPSGTVSYEQYFGPGTRLTVT.

The genes are TRBV11-2 and TRBJ2-5, with a weak D call TRBD1 (5 bases). CDR1 SGHAT and CDR2 FQNNGV come from the germline V gene. Trimming cost V 3 bases and J 3 bases, with 8 bases left between them. The CDR3 extends over 13 amino acids. CDR3 protein: CASSFGAKETQYF. The CDR3 DNA sequence: TGTGCCAGCAGCTTTGGGGCTAAAGAGACCCAGTACTTC.

V and J are TRBV5-1 and TRBJ2-5, with TRBD1 identical over 9 bases. After removal of 4 bases from V and 3 bases from J, the junction contained 4 bases not matched to a gene. The CDR3 is 14 amino acids. Per the germline V gene, CDR1 is SGHRS and CDR2 is YFSETQ. The CDR3 reads CASSAGQGKETQYF. The CDR3 nucleotides read TGCGCCAGCAGCGCGGGACAGGGAAAAGAGACCCAGTACTTC.

The chain combines TRBV6-5 with TRBJ1-3; tentatively, D is TRBD1 (6 bases). The ends were cut back, 7 bases at V and 4 bases at J, with 14 bases in the middle. CDR1 is MNHEY and CDR2 is SVGAGI in the germline V gene. This CDR3 has 14 amino acids. For the CDR3, the DNA is TGTGCCAGCACCATGGGGGCACTGGGAAACACCATATATTTT. It is translated as CASTMGALGNTIYF.

This chain uses TRBV5-1 with TRBJ2-2, with 10 nucleotides matching TRBD2. Looked up from germline, CDR1 is SGHRS and CDR2 is YFSETQ. Trimming removed 0 bases from V and 2 bases from J; junction bases left unmatched: 4. The CDR3 runs 17 residues. Here the CDR3 reads CASSLAASGSNTGELFF. CDR3 sequence (DNA): TGCGCCAGCAGCTTGGCCGCTAGCGGGAGTAACACCGGGGAGCTGTTTTTT.

The V call is TRBV9, the J call TRBJ2-1, with 15 bases that match TRBD2. The V and J ends lost 3 bases and 3 bases, in that order; junction bases with no gene match: 7. The CDR3 covers 18 residues. Germline V gene lookup returns CDR1 SGDLS and CDR2 YYNGEE. The DNA for the CDR3 is TGTGCCAGCAGCGCTCCGGGACTAGCGGGAGGACGCTACAATGAGCAGTTCTTC. Translation: CASSAPGLAGGRYNEQFF. Full variable domain (remainder filled in from reference TRBV9 and TRBJ2-1): DSGVTQTPKHLITATGQRVTLRCSPRSGDLSVYWYQQSLDQGLQFLIQYYNGEERAKGNILERFSAQQFPDLHSELNLSSLELGDSALYFCASSAPGLAGGRYNEQFFGPGTRLTVL.

The rearrangement uses TRBV6-4 and TRBJ2-2, with TRBD2 as a possible D gene (5 bases). The CDR3 totals 15 residues. Per germline, CDR1 MRHNA and CDR2 SNTAGT. Trimming removed 5 bases from V and 2 bases from J, with 12 bases in between. CDR3 residues: CASSPRTFNTGELFF. The CDR3 nucleotides read TGTGCCAGCAGTCCGCGGACTTTTAACACCGGGGAGCTGTTTTTT.